This TCR beta chain was sequenced for a study of OX40 agonist ivuxolimab in advanced cancers. Overall study: The patients got ivuxolimab, which is an agonistic anti-OX40 (CD134) antibody. The study's findings and limits: Some patients without response likewise showed low normalized clonal expansion. More expanded clones were seen, on average, in CD8+ T cells than in CD4+.

Sequencing was performed with immunoSEQ multiplex PCR; in TCRdb, only in-frame clones are kept and a portion is missing. The repertoire consists of 60,000 to 70,000 clones, with about 88% occurring once and the leading ten covering over 0.25%. CDR3 length equals 17 residues. CDR1 and CDR2 from the germline V gene are SGHNT and YYREEE (reference sequence). The J segment lost 0 bases and the V segment lost 5 bases, leaving 10 bases of the junction unmatched. This clone appeared once. Antigen: not known. V is TRBV5-4 and J is TRBJ2-3, with 9 bases matching TRBD2. This receptor was identified in an adult with an advanced solid tumor such as melanoma, head and neck, liver or kidney cancer. Sequencing used CD4+ or CD8+ T cells sorted from blood, obtained in a trial of the OX40 agonist ivuxolimab. This CDR3 is CASSGGSTSGSTDTQYF. Written as DNA, the CDR3 is TGTGCCAGCAGTGGGGGGAGCACTAGCGGGAGCACAGATACGCAGTATTTT. Full variable domain (missing parts from reference TRBV5-4 and TRBJ2-3): ETGVTQSPTHLIKTRGQQVTLRCSSQSGHNTVSWYQQALGQGPQFIFQYYREEENGRGNFPPRFSGLQFPNYSSELNVNALELDDSALYLCASSGGSTSGSTDTQYFGPGTRLTVL.